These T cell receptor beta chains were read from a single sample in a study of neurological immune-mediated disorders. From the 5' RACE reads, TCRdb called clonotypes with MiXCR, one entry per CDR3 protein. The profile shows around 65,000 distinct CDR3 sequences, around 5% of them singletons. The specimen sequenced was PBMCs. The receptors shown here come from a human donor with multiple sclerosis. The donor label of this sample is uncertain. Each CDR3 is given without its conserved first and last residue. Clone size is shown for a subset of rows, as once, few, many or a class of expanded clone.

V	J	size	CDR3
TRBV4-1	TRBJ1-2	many	ASSQPSGQGYGYT
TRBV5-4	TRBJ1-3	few	ASSMGIEGNTIY
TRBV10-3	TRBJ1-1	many	AISERGGYTEAF
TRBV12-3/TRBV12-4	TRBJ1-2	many	ASSLNHPPPSYGYT
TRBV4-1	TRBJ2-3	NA	ASSRTSGGAADTQY
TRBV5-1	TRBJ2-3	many	ASSADRGRDTQY
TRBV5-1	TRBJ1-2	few	ASSPGTGRHLNYGYT
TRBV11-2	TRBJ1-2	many	ASSPRQGRTNYGYT
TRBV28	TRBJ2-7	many	ASSGQGIYEQY
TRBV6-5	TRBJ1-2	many	ASSYGFEAEGYGYT
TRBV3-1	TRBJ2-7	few	ASSRGTDAYEQY
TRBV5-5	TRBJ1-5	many	ASSFHQVGGQPQH
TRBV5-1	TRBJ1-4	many	ASSPGAIQNEKLF
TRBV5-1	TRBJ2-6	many	ASSPDRAGANVLT